This passage covers 29 T cell receptor beta chains from one sample sequenced in a study of T cells after yellow fever vaccination. TCRdb reanalysed the 5' RACE reads using MiXCR and keeps one entry per CDR3 protein. The sample has 250,000 to 300,000 distinct CDR3 sequences, around 10% seen once. This specimen consisted of CD4+ T cells sorted from PBMCs, obtained 5 days after the yellow fever booster vaccination. Receptors originate from a man aged 18 to 29 who received the YFV17D yellow fever vaccine.

The chain joins TRBV29-1 to TRBJ2-4, with D unclear. V gave up 1 base and J gave up 0 bases, with 4 bases separating them. Per the germline V gene, CDR1 is SQVTM and CDR2 is ANQGSEA. The CDR3 spans 13 residues. CDR3 sequence reads: CSVEGVAKNIQYF. DNA of the CDR3: TGCAGCGTTGAAGGGGTAGCCAAAAACATTCAGTACTTC.

This chain joins TRBV20-1 and TRBJ1-3; D is uncertain. Per germline, CDR1 DFQATT and CDR2 SNEGSKA (reference sequence). The germline V and J ends were trimmed by 7 bases and 5 bases, with 15 bases remaining between them. There are 13 residues in the CDR3. This CDR3 reads CSVKRFGRNTIYF. CDR3 in DNA: TGCAGTGTGAAGAGATTTGGAAGAAACACCATATATTTT.

Note on this clonotype: A much more abundant neighbour one base away suggests this may be a read error. The CDR3 coding sequence is TGTGCCAGCAGTGAAAGCCAAGAGACCCAGTACTTC. This encodes CASSESQETQYF. This chain links TRBV6-1 with TRBJ2-5; D call uncertain. CDR1 MNHNS and CDR2 SASEGT come from the germline V gene. The CDR3 consists of 12 residues. Trimming took 2 bases from V and 1 from J, leaving 2 bases between them.

The rearrangement uses TRBV9 and TRBJ1-1; perhaps TRBD1 as D (6 bases). There are 15 residues in the CDR3. V lost 0 bases and J 1 base, leaving 10 bases between the germline ends. Germline lookup yields CDR1 SGDLS and CDR2 YYNGEE. Here the CDR3 DNA reads TGTGCCAGCAGCGTAGGCGGGGGCTCGAACACTGAAGCTTTCTTT. Translation: CASSVGGGSNTEAFF.

This clonotype was seen many times. This chain's CDR3 is CASSQDGAGGPSSYEQYF. The CDR3 coding sequence is TGTGCCAGCAGCCAAGATGGGGCGGGGGGGCCCAGCTCCTACGAGCAGTACTTC. The genes are TRBV4-2 and TRBJ2-7, with TRBD2 identical over 9 bases. Germline CDR1 and CDR2: LGHNA and YNFKEQ. V lost 0 bases, J lost 0 bases, and 9 bases stayed unmatched. CDR3 size: 18 residues.

The rearrangement uses TRBV25-1 and TRBJ2-1, with unresolved D. CDR3 length: 18 amino acids. V was pared by 1 base and J by 4 bases, with 20 bases between. Germline assignment: CDR1 MGHDK and CDR2 SYGVNS. Here the CDR3 reads CASSESRFELKLYNEQFF. As DNA, the CDR3 is TGTGCCAGCAGTGAATCTAGGTTCGAGTTAAAGCTATACAATGAGCAGTTCTTC.

The rearrangement links TRBV4-2 to TRBJ2-3, with TRBD2 matching over 7 bases. With V trimmed by 3 bases and J by 0 bases, 6 bases remained unmatched. The CDR3 sequence is 16 residues long. In germline, CDR1 is LGHNA, CDR2 YNFKEQ. CDR3 sequence reads: CASSHLGTTSTDTQYF. The DNA of the CDR3 is TGTGCCAGCAGCCACCTGGGGACTACTAGCACAGATACGCAGTATTTT.

In its sample, this clonotype was seen a few times. The DNA is omitted, as the CDR3 cannot be located on it reliably, and the CDR3 follows TCRdb's listing. The chain has TRBV10-3 and TRBJ1-4. Germline loops: CDR1 ENHRY, CDR2 SYGVKD. The CDR3 spans 14 residues, counting both ends. CDR3 region: CAISRDLDEKLFFF.

This clonotype was observed a few times. The CDR3 bases are TGCGCCAGCAGCCAAACCGGGACTAGCGGTTCCGATGAGCAGTTCTTC. Protein sequence: CASSQTGTSGSDEQFF. The chain links TRBV4-3 to TRBJ2-1; 11 bases match TRBD2. CDR1 LGHNA and CDR2 YSLEER come from the germline V gene. This CDR3 spans 16 amino acids. V trimming: 2 bases; J trimming: 8 bases; junction bases outside the gene matches: 8.

This clonotype has ten or more counts. The chain is built from TRBV6-6 and TRBJ1-5; 10 nucleotides align to TRBD1. V lost 2 bases, J lost 4 bases, and 8 bases stayed unmatched. The length of the CDR3 is 17 residues. Germline CDR1 and CDR2: MNHNY and SVGAGI (reference sequence). The CDR3 spells CASSYEAGTGANQPQHF. The DNA for the CDR3 is TGTGCCAGCAGTTACGAAGCCGGGACAGGGGCTAATCAGCCCCAGCATTTT.

The rearrangement uses TRBV6-2 or TRBV6-3 and TRBJ2-6; TRBD1 is a possible D gene (6 bases). Germline V gene lookup returns CDR1 MNHEY and CDR2 SVGEGT. V dropped 6 bases and J dropped 1 base, with 16 bases sitting between them. This CDR3 comprises 17 residues. CDR3 loop: CASSPDRRLSGANVLTF. The CDR3 region has the DNA TGTGCCAGCAGCCCCGACAGGAGATTATCTGGGGCCAACGTCCTGACTTTC.

The chain combines TRBV7-3 with TRBJ1-1; no clear D. This CDR3 region has 14 residues. Germline lookup yields CDR1 SGHTA and CDR2 FQGTGA. Trimming stripped 1 base from V and 1 base from J, with 7 bases between. The CDR3 bases are TGTGCCAGCAGCTTAAGCGTTGAGAACACTGAAGCTTTCTTT. This translates into CASSLSVENTEAFF.

This clonotype has just a few counts. This chain uses TRBV20-1 with TRBJ2-4; 9 bases are shared with TRBD2. J gave up 3 bases and V 6 bases, and 3 bases lay outside the gene matches. The CDR3 loop spans 13 amino acids. CDR1 and CDR2 from the germline V gene are DFQATT and SNEGSKA (reference sequence). CDR3: CSAWRGGKNIQYF. CDR3 in DNA: TGCAGTGCCTGGCGGGGGGGCAAAAACATTCAGTACTTC.

This clonotype showed up many times. The chain has TRBV12-3 or TRBV12-4 and TRBJ1-4, with TRBD1 matching 9 bases. The V segment lost 4 bases and the J segment 4 bases; nucleotides outside the gene matches: 1. The CDR3 runs 14 residues. The CDR3 DNA sequence: TGTGCCAGCAGTTGGGGACAGGGTAATGAAAAACTGTTTTTT. It codes for CASSWGQGNEKLFF.

The chain couples TRBV29-1 to TRBJ1-2, with D unclear. The V gene lost 1 base and the J gene lost 2 bases, with 2 bases spanning the gap. There are 11 residues in the CDR3. Germline V gene sequence: CDR1 SQVTM, CDR2 ANQGSEA. The CDR3 is CSVEVNYGYTF. The CDR3 nucleotides are TGCAGCGTTGAAGTAAACTATGGCTACACCTTC.

This clonotype showed up many times. The V gene is TRBV20-1, the J gene TRBJ1-6; D is unclear. CDR1 is DFQATT, CDR2 SNEGSKA, per germline (reference sequence). CDR3 size: 13 residues. As DNA, the CDR3 is TGCATTCCCTTGGGGAGCCATAATTCACCCCTCCACTTT. Residues: CIPLGSHNSPLHF.

J is TRBJ1-2 and V is TRBV7-2; D is unclear. CDR3 length: 14 amino acids. CDR1 and CDR2 from the germline V gene are SGHTA and FQGNSA. V lost 5 bases to trimming and J lost 6 bases, with 16 bases between them. The chain's CDR3 is CASSPGGRSNGYTF. CDR3 DNA sequence: TGTGCCAGCAGCCCTGGTGGCCGCTCGAATGGCTACACCTTC. The full variable domain, with the rest looked up from reference TRBV7-2 and TRBJ1-2, is GAGVSQSPSNKVTEKGKDVELRCDPISGHTALYWYRQSLGQGLEFLIYFQGNSAPDKSGLPSDRFSAERTGGSVSTLTIQRTQQEDSAVYLCASSPGGRSNGYTFGSGTRLTVV.

This clonotype was counted many times. The rearrangement joins TRBV5-1 to TRBJ1-5; D is perhaps TRBD1 (6 bases). Germline loops: CDR1 SGHRS, CDR2 YFSETQ. The CDR3 totals 15 residues. V lost 0 bases to trimming and J lost 7 bases, with 14 bases between them. This CDR3 is CASSLDMGAGQPQHF. The CDR3 region has the DNA TGCGCCAGCAGCTTGGATATGGGGGCGGGGCAGCCCCAGCATTTT.

The sample holds many counts of this clonotype. The J gene is TRBJ1-2, the V gene TRBV28; tentatively, D is TRBD1 (6 bases). The CDR3 extends over 12 amino acids. The germline V gene encodes CDR1 MDHEN and CDR2 SYDVKM. The V end lost 6 bases, the J end lost 4 bases, and 9 bases lay between the germline ends. The CDR3: CASSSTGYGYTF. As DNA, the CDR3 is TGTGCCAGCAGCTCGACAGGCTATGGCTACACCTTC.

The V gene is TRBV6-2 or TRBV6-3, the J gene TRBJ2-5, with TRBD1 matching over 9 bases. The CDR3 covers 15 residues. CDR1 is MNHEY, CDR2 SVGEGT, per germline. The junction had 7 bases not matched to a gene; V was cut back by 4 bases and J by 4 bases. CDR3 in amino acids: CASSWDRELAETQYF. For the CDR3, the DNA is TGTGCCAGCAGTTGGGACAGGGAACTTGCAGAGACCCAGTACTTC.

The genes are TRBV5-6 and TRBJ2-7; D is undetermined. Germline loops: CDR1 SGHDT, CDR2 YYEEEE. The CDR3 has 12 residues. Between the trimmed V and J ends, which lost 1 base and 6 bases, there was a span of 8 bases. The CDR3 spells CASSLRRSEQYV. CDR3 in DNA: TGTGCCAGCAGCTTGCGGCGTTCCGAGCAGTACGTC.

This clonotype turned up a few times. The rearrangement uses TRBV3-1 and TRBJ1-6; the match to TRBD1 covers 7 bases. This CDR3 is 17 amino acids long. With 5 bases clipped from V and 6 bases from J, the junction kept 13 bases outside the gene matches. The germline V gene has CDR1 LGHDT and CDR2 YNNKEL (reference sequence). CDR3 in DNA: TGTGCCAGCAGCTTCGGTAGCAGGGGGATTGTTAATTCACCCCTCCACTTT. Amino acid sequence: CASSFGSRGIVNSPLHF.

This sequence joins TRBV3-1 and TRBJ2-3; the D gene is possibly TRBD1 (6 bases). CDR3 length: 15 amino acids. Germline loops: CDR1 LGHDT, CDR2 YNNKEL (reference sequence). The V and J ends lost 2 bases and 3 bases respectively, with 12 bases between them. CDR3 sequence: CASSQSTQGTDTQYF. As DNA, the CDR3 is TGTGCCAGCAGCCAATCAACTCAGGGGACAGATACGCAGTATTTT.

This clonotype has a handful of counts. This chain links TRBV7-9 with TRBJ1-6; D is unclear. Germline loops: CDR1 SEHNR, CDR2 FQNEAQ (reference sequence). The CDR3 has 14 residues. Trimming took 1 base from V and 7 from J, leaving 8 bases between them. This CDR3 is CASSLGNWNSPLHF. The CDR3 DNA follows: TGTGCCAGCAGCTTAGGCAATTGGAATTCACCCCTCCACTTT.

The table lists this clonotype with a few counts. The J gene is TRBJ2-7, the V gene TRBV21-1; the DNA was not used to check the table's D call, TRBD1. TRBV21-1 is designated a pseudogene. This CDR3 has 16 amino acids. CDR3 sequence reads: CASSKVAGLTDYEQYV. The CDR3 DNA reads as TGTGCCAGCAGCAAAGTGGCGGGGCTCACCGACTACGAGCAGTACGTC.

This clonotype came up a few times. This chain joins TRBV6-1 and TRBJ2-3; TRBD2 is a possible D gene (7 bases). This CDR3 spans 16 amino acids. V shed 4 bases and J shed 0 bases, with 14 bases lying between them. CDR1 and CDR2 (germline): MNHNS, SASEGT. CDR3 region: CASSGGRGTSTDTQYF. As DNA, the CDR3 is TGTGCCAGCAGTGGCGGGCGGGGGACAAGCACAGATACGCAGTATTTT.

The chain recombines TRBV20-1 with TRBJ2-5; D is unclear. Germline V lookup: CDR1 DFQATT, CDR2 SNEGSKA (reference sequence). The CDR3 loop spans 16 amino acids. V was cut by 1 base and J by 2 bases, with 17 bases left in between. CDR3 residues: CSARGLMLGRQETQYF. For the CDR3, the DNA is TGCAGTGCTAGAGGATTAATGCTCGGGCGACAAGAGACCCAGTACTTC.

This rearrangement joins TRBV27 to TRBJ1-5; 8 bases are a match to TRBD1. V was clipped by 8 bases and J by 7 bases; unmatched bases: 10. This CDR3 has 14 amino acids. Germline lookup yields CDR1 MNHEY and CDR2 SMNVEV (reference sequence). CDR3: CASGKGQGTQPQHF. The CDR3 nucleotides are TGTGCCAGCGGGAAAGGACAGGGAACCCAGCCCCAGCATTTT.

V usage is TRBV6-6 and J usage is TRBJ2-3; D might be TRBD1 (6 bases). The germline CDR1 and CDR2 sequences are MNHNY and SVGAGI (reference sequence). This CDR3 is built from 21 residues. V was trimmed by 0 bases and J by 6 bases, leaving 31 bases between them. CDR3 protein: CASSYSNLFSPETGLKDTQYF. The DNA for the CDR3 is TGTGCCAGCAGTTACTCGAATTTGTTCTCACCCGAAACAGGGCTTAAGGATACGCAGTATTTT.